This TCR beta chain was sequenced for a study of blood T cell repertoires in COVID-19. Per germline, CDR1 SGHTA and CDR2 FQGNSA. Trimming took off 5 bases at V and 10 bases at J, with 20 bases between the two ends. This CDR3 has 15 amino acids. The data were produced by immunoSEQ multiplex PCR, yet TCRdb's version contains in-frame clones alone and is incomplete. The sample gives about 74,000 clones, 85% to 90% of which show up once; 1.5% to 2% is in the top ten. Sequencing was performed on peripheral blood. The V and J genes are TRBV7-2 and TRBJ1-4; the D gene is possibly TRBD1 (5 bases). The sequence came from a woman aged 80 or over with active or convalescent COVID-19. The CDR3 region has the DNA TGTGCCAGCAGCGGAGAGGGGAGGATGGGAGGAAAACTGTTTTTT. Translating gives CASSGEGRMGGKLFF.